Below, one TCR beta chain is given with its context. Its antigen is not known. These data are taken from a study of cytomegalovirus exposure and HLA in healthy donors. Study-level findings and limits: Investigators reported about 160 TCR beta chains as tied to cytomegalovirus. Because they were indistinguishable, some V segments, including TRBV6-2 and TRBV6-3, were excluded. An analysis was carried out later, and it reportedly showed fewer N-insertions in an Asian-associated ancestry cluster than the approximately 660-donor mean.

Trimming left V 0 bases short and J 3 bases short, with 13 bases between. The CDR3 totals 15 residues. Germline CDR1 reads SGDLS; CDR2 reads YYNGEE. The PCR employed 60 Vbeta primers together with 13 Jbeta primers. TCRdb keeps only in-frame clones here, not all; method: immunoSEQ multiplex PCR. The table shows roughly 120,000 clones, with over 70% occurring only once. The clonotype comes from a woman between 40 and 55 years old in good health and CMV-seronegative. The sequencing sample was made of PBMCs. V and J are TRBV9 and TRBJ2-7, with D maybe TRBD1 (5 bases). The DNA of the CDR3 is TGTGCCAGCAGCGTAGCAGGGTATGGAGTCTACGAGCAGTACTTC. Amino acid sequence: CASSVAGYGVYEQYF.